This is a list of T cell receptor beta chains from one sample in a study of a mutant IDH1 vaccine in newly diagnosed glioma. Their target antigens are unknown. The assay was immunoSEQ multiplex PCR, and TCRdb's table has in-frame clones only and misses some. The sample consists of 45,000 to 65,000 clones, around 60% of them appearing once. Sequenced here: peripheral blood mononuclear cells (PBMCs), sampled from a glioma patient whose treatment included an IDH1 peptide vaccine. The source of these receptors is a man between 40 and 49 years old with glioma. Some clones in this sample may be carry-over from other donors' samples. Each CDR3 is given with its conserved first and last residue. A D gene is named only where the DNA matches it firmly. Clone sizes are given selectively: once, few, many, or a class where the clone is expanded.

J	V	D	size	length	DNA	CDR3
TRBJ2-2	TRBV10-1	-	-	13	TGCGCCAGCAGATCCGCGAACACCGGGGAGCTGTTTTTT	CASRSANTGELFF
TRBJ2-2	TRBV7-9	-	-	14	TGTGCCAGCAGCATACAGGGTAACACCGGGGAGCTGTTTTTT	CASSIQGNTGELFF
TRBJ1-3	TRBV29-1	TRBD1	-	14	TGCAGCGTTGTGTGGGACAGCCTTGGAAACACCATATATTTT	CSVVWDSLGNTIYF
TRBJ1-4	TRBV7-2	-	-	14	TGTGCCAGCAGCTTAGAACGGTGGGGTGAAAAACTGTTTTTT	CASSLERWGEKLFF
TRBJ2-7	TRBV2	-	-	16	TGTGCCAGCAGTGAACCCCTCACCGGGGTGTTCTACGAGCAGTACTTC	CASSEPLTGVFYEQYF
TRBJ1-1	TRBV30	-	few	13	TGTGCCTGGAATCGGAGGGTTGGGACTGAAGCTTTCTTT	CAWNRRVGTEAFF
TRBJ1-2	TRBV2	TRBD1	-	13	TGTGCCACCATCGAATGGGGGACAGGCGGCTACACCTTC	CATIEWGTGGYTF
TRBJ1-6	TRBV5-6	-	-	14	TGTGCCAGCAGCTTGACAGGATATAATTCACCCCTCCACTTT	CASSLTGYNSPLHF
TRBJ1-1	TRBV10-3	-	-	14	TGTGCCATCAGTGTAGAGACGGCCCCTTCGCCGGCTTTCTTT	CAISVETAPSPAFF
TRBJ1-2	TRBV6-6	-	-	11	TGTGCCGCCAAATCGGCCTATGGCTACACCTTC	CAAKSAYGYTF
TRBJ2-7	TRBV7-2	-	-	12	TGTGCCAGCAGCTTCTATCGTGACGAGCAGTACTTC	CASSFYRDEQYF
TRBJ2-7	TRBV7-9	-	-	14	TGTGCCAGCAGCCAGGAGGCAGAGAACTACGAGCAGTACTTC	CASSQEAENYEQYF
TRBJ2-7	TRBV11-2	-	-	15	TGTGCCAGCAGCTCCATGACCAAGAAATCGTACGAGCAGTACTTC	CASSSMTKKSYEQYF
TRBJ1-6	TRBV2	-	-	14	TGTGCCAGCAGTGGTGAAAGCTATAATTCACCCCTCCACTTT	CASSGESYNSPLHF
TRBJ2-1	TRBV7-3	-	-	14	TGTGCCAGCAGCTTGCTAGGCCGGTTGGGGGAGCAGTTCTTC	CASSLLGRLGEQFF
TRBJ1-6	TRBV30	TRBD1	-	17	TGTGCCTGGAGCGCGGACAGGGTATCGATTGGGAATTCACCCCTCCACTTT	CAWSADRVSIGNSPLHF
TRBJ1-2	TRBV25-1	TRBD1	-	12	TGTGCCAGCAGGACAGGGGCCTATGGCTACACCTTC	CASRTGAYGYTF
TRBJ2-7	TRBV5-1	-	-	15	TGCGCCAGCAGGCCTAGGTACGGGGTCCCCTACGAGCAGTACTTC	CASRPRYGVPYEQYF
TRBJ2-7	TRBV2	-	few	17	TGTGCCAGCAGTTTCAGCCCTGGGACAGCACGCGGGGACGAGCAGTACTTC	CASSFSPGTARGDEQYF
TRBJ2-3	TRBV4-1	-	-	13	TGCGCCAGCAGCAACAGTATGGCTATTAGTAGGTATTTT	CASSNSMAISRYF
TRBJ2-3	TRBV25-1	-	-	18	TGTGCCAGCAGTGAACGATTGGGGACCCCCCGGCCGGCAGATACGCAGTATTTT	CASSERLGTPRPADTQYF
TRBJ2-7	TRBV6-6	TRBD2	once	16	TGTGCCAGCAGCCGATTAGCGGGGGGGCCCCGCTACGAGCAGTACTTC	CASSRLAGGPRYEQYF
TRBJ2-7	TRBV19	-	-	14	TGTGCCAGTAGTATGGCAGGGTCCACCTACGAGCAGTACTTC	CASSMAGSTYEQYF
TRBJ2-5	TRBV2	-	once	14	TGTGCCAGCAAAATTAACGCTAACCAAGAGACCCAGTACTTC	CASKINANQETQYF
TRBJ1-4	TRBV19	-	-	15	TGTGCCAGTAAAGGGTCTGCTCTGGGTAATGAAAAACTGTTTTTT	CASKGSALGNEKLFF
TRBJ1-2	TRBV4-1	-	-	14	TGCGCCAGCAGCCACGAAGGGAGAAGATATGGCTACACCTTC	CASSHEGRRYGYTF
TRBJ2-3	TRBV6-1	TRBD2	few	16	TGTGCCAGCAGTGCACAACTAGCGGGGGGCGCTACGGCGCAGTATTTT	CASSAQLAGGATAQYF
TRBJ2-2	TRBV19	-	-	14	TGTGCCAGCAGATCCTATTCATACACCGGGGAGCTGTTTTTT	CASRSYSYTGELFF
TRBJ2-3	TRBV7-2	TRBD2	-	14	TGTGCCAGCAGCTTCCGGGACTACACAGATACGCAGTATTTT	CASSFRDYTDTQYF
TRBJ1-6	TRBV6-1	-	many	16	TGTGCCAGCAGTGAGCTGGGGGGCCGGGGTAATTCACCCCTCCACTTT	CASSELGGRGNSPLHF